This TCR beta chain was sequenced for a study of monozygotic twins with cystic fibrosis. Trimming removed 3 bases from V and 4 bases from J, with 10 bases in between. This CDR3 is 14 amino acids long. Germline CDR1 MDHEN, CDR2 SYDVKM. TCRdb's copy holds only in-frame clones and misses some; the assay was immunoSEQ multiplex PCR. In the table there are tens of thousands of clones, roughly 97% of which are singletons. Input material: blood. The chain links TRBV28 to TRBJ1-5; D gene uncertain. The TCR originated in a girl aged 2-15 years with cystic fibrosis. The CDR3 sequence is CASSFVGGNQPQHF. Written as DNA, the CDR3 is TGTGCCAGCAGTTTTGTAGGAGGGAATCAGCCCCAGCATTTT.